This T cell receptor beta chain was observed in a study of cytomegalovirus exposure and HLA in healthy donors. Whole-study context: About 85 million unique TCR sequences came from HLA-typed donors in an early release. Out of around 360 genotyped donors, about 76% belonged to the Caucasian-associated ancestry cluster.

The PCR was carried out with 60 Vbeta primers and 13 Jbeta primers. Here immunoSEQ multiplex PCR was the method, and the copy in TCRdb shows in-frame clones only, minus some. The sample lists approximately 220,000 clones; approximately 80% were seen once. The V gene lost 2 bases and the J gene lost 9 bases, with 17 bases spanning the gap. The CDR3 is 14 residues long. Germline CDR1 is GTSNPN and CDR2 is SVGIG (reference sequence). This clone appeared a single time. Its antigen is as yet unknown. General observations from the study: Several V segments, TRBV6-2 and TRBV6-3 among them, could not be told apart and were dropped. TCR beta sequences numbering some 17,000 were associated with HLA alleles at 0.05 false discovery rate in a later analysis.

This chain uses TRBV30 with TRBJ1-3; D is unresolved. The source is a boy younger than 10 in good health and CMV-seronegative. Sample: PBMCs. The CDR3 DNA sequence: TGTGCCTGGAGTCCGCTCATGGAAGGCGGCACCATATATTTT. Amino acid sequence: CAWSPLMEGGTIYF.